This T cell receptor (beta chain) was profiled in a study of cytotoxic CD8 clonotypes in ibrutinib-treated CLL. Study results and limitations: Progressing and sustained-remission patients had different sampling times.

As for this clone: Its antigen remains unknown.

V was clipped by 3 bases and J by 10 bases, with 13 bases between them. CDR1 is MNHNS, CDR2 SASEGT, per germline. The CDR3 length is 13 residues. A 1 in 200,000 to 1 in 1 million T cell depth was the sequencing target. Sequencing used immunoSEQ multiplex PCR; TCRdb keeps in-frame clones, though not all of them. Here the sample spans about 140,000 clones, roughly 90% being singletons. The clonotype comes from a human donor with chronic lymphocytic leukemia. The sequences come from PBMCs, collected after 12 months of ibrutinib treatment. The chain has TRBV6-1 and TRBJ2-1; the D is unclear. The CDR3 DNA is TGTGCCAGCAGTGATAATCCGGGTGGGGAGCAGTTCTTC. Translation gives CASSDNPGGEQFF.